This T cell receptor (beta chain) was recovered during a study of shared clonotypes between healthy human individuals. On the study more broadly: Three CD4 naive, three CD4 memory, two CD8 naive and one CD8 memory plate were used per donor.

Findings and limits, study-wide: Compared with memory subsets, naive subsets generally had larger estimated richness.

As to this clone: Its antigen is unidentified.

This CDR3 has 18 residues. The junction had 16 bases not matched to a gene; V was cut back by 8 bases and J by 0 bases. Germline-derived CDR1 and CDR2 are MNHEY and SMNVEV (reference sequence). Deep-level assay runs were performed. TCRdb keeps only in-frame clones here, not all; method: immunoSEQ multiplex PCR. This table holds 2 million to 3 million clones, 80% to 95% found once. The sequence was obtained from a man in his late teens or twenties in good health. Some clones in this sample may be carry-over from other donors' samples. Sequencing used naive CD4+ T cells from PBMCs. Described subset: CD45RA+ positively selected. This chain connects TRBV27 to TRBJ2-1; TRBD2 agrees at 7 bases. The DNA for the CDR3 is TGTGCCAGCCGACCCAGCGGGGCAAGCTACAGCTCCTACAATGAGCAGTTCTTC. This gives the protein CASRPSGASYSSYNEQFF.